This record covers a single T cell receptor (beta chain). The source of the sample is a study of CD8+ T cells in alopecia areata. At the level of the study: Twice a day, 5 to 10 mg of oral tofacitinib was administered to treated patients. Disease severity was quantified as SALT score of affected scalp area.

Indicated treatment: oral pan-JAK inhibitor, 5-10 mg twice daily. Alopecia areata patients provided lesional scalp punch biopsies and peripheral blood. From PBMCs, CD4+ and CD8+ T cells were sorted. Investigators isolated RNA and reverse transcribed it into cDNA to act as the sequencing template. Libraries were prepared by immunoSEQ multiplex PCR; TCRdb keeps only in-frame clonotypes and omits some of them. The sample consists of around 270,000 clones, roughly 64% of them appearing once. This sequence was found in a human donor with alopecia areata. The source was CD4+ T cells sorted from blood, collected at week 24, from a patient treated with tofacitinib.

The CDR3 nucleotides read TGTGCCTGGAGGATGATAAACACTGAAGCTTTCTTT. Protein product: CAWRMINTEAFF. The rearrangement uses TRBV30 and TRBJ1-1; no firm D call. This CDR3 is 12 amino acids long. V was shortened by 3 bases and J by 2 bases, with 7 bases between the two germline ends. CDR1 is GTSNPN and CDR2 is SVGIG in the germline V gene (reference sequence).